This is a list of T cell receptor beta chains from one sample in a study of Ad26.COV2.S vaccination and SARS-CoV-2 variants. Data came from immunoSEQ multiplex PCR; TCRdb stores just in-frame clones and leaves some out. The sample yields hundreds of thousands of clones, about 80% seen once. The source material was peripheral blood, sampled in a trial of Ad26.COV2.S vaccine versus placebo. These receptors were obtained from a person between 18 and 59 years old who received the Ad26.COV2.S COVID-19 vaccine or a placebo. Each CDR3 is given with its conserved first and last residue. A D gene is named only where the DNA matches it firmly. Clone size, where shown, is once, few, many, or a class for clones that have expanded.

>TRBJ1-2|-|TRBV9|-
CASSVGGAGGYTF
TGTGCCAGCAGCGTAGGAGGGGCGGGTGGCTACACCTTC
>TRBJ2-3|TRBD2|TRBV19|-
CASSIAGGRPDTQYF
TGTGCCAGTAGTATAGCGGGGGGGCGGCCAGATACGCAGTATTTT
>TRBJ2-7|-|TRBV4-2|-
CASSGVHEQYF
TGTGCCAGCAGCGGTGTTCACGAGCAGTACTTC
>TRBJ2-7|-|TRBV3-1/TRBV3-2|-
CASSPNYGFRGEQYF
TGTGCCAGCAGCCCCAATTACGGTTTCAGGGGAGAGCAGTACTTC
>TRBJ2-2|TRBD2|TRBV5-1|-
CASSPPLAGGRIKDTGELFF
TGCGCCAGCAGCCCCCCCTTAGCGGGAGGTCGGATCAAAGACACCGGGGAGCTGTTTTTT
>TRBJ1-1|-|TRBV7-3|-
CASSLGRNTEAFF
TGTGCCAGCAGCTTAGGCAGGAACACTGAAGCTTTCTTT
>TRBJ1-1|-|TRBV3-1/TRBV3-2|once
CASSQGGAGEAFF
TGTGCCAGCAGCCAAGGGGGGGCCGGGGAAGCTTTCTTT
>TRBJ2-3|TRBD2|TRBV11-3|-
CASSFMIAGGGDTQYF
TGTGCCAGCAGCTTCATGATAGCGGGAGGGGGAGATACGCAGTATTTT
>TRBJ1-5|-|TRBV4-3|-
CASSQGGDQPQHF
TGCGCCAGCAGCCAAGGGGGCGATCAGCCCCAGCATTTT
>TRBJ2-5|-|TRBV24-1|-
CATSDWDLPETQYF
TGTGCCACCAGTGATTGGGATCTGCCAGAGACCCAGTACTTC
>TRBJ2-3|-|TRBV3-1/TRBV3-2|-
CASSQDVVFPTQYF
TGTGCCAGCAGCCAAGATGTTGTCTTCCCTACGCAGTATTTT
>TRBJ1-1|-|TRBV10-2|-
CARAGMNTEAFF
TGCGCCCGGGCCGGCATGAACACTGAAGCTTTCTTT
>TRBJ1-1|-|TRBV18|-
CASSLDRGRNTEAFF
TGTGCCAGCTCACTCGACCGGGGTCGAAACACTGAAGCTTTCTTT
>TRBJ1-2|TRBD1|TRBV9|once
CASTPGQGNYGYTF
TGTGCCAGCACCCCGGGACAGGGGAACTATGGCTACACCTTC
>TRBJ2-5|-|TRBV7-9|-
CASSLDGVSGTQYF
TGTGCCAGCAGCTTAGATGGGGTTTCGGGGACCCAGTACTTC
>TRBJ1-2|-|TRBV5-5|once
CASSEQGRVNGYTF
TGTGCCAGCAGTGAACAGGGAAGAGTAAATGGCTACACCTTC
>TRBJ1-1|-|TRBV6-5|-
CASSYSRLRGKAFF
TGTGCCAGCAGTTACTCTCGTTTACGAGGGAAAGCTTTCTTT
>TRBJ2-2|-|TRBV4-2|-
CASSQGNVQGSDTGELFF
TGTGCCAGCAGCCAAGGAAATGTACAGGGTTCGGACACCGGGGAGCTGTTTTTT
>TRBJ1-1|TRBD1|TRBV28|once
CASKTGGTEAFF
TGTGCCAGCAAGACAGGGGGCACTGAAGCTTTCTTT
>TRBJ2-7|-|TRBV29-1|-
CSAAGGTYEQYF
TGCAGCGCGGCAGGGGGGACGTACGAGCAGTACTTC
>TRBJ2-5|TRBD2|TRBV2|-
CASSGTRLAGNSGRETQYF
TGTGCCAGCAGTGGTACCCGACTAGCGGGGAATTCCGGCCGAGAGACCCAGTACTTC
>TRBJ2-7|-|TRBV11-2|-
CASSFGGASEREQYF
TGTGCCAGCAGCTTCGGTGGAGCCTCGGAACGCGAGCAGTACTTC
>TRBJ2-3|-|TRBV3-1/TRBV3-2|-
CASSQARFSTDTQYF
TGTGCCAGCAGCCAAGCCAGGTTTAGCACAGATACGCAGTATTTT
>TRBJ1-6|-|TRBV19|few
CASSIRGRGYNSPLHF
TGTGCCAGTAGTATACGTGGCCGGGGATATAATTCACCCCTCCACTTT